A selection of T cell receptor beta chains follows, all from one sample in a study of immune heterogeneity within non-small cell lung tumors. MiXCR, applied by TCRdb to the multiplex PCR reads, yields one record per CDR3 protein. The table shows tens of thousands of distinct CDR3 sequences, with 25% to 35% occurring only once. Sequenced sample: lung tumor tissue. Source of these receptors: a man aged 35-49 years with non-small cell lung cancer. The CDR3 runs from the conserved cysteine through the conserved F or W. A D gene is named only where the DNA matches it firmly. Size tells how often a clone was seen (once, few, many) or the class of an expanded clone, and some rows leave it out.

>TRBV19|many|15|NA
CASSIGAVANYGYTF
>TRBV29-1|many|14|NA
CSVEVNGISYEQYF
>TRBV6-2/TRBV6-3|NA|14|NA
CASSPAWNTGKLFF
>TRBV11-3|NA|16|NA
CDSSHASRTNTGELFF
>TRBV6-4|NA|20|NA
CASSDFDDNGPFPYQETQYF
>TRBV7-8|many|20|TRBD2
CASSLVGIVSGGQLYNEQFF
>TRBV7-9|NA|16|TRBD2
CASSWGLAAPQETQYF
>TRBV6-5|many|19|TRBD2
CASSYSRAGTSGSRDEQFF
>TRBV24-1|many|12|NA
CATSDLKYEQYF
>TRBV5-5|few|14|NA
CASSPRRPGDEQFF
>TRBV3-1|NA|11|NA
CASSAPSEQFF
>TRBV24-1|NA|17|NA
CATSDIALGADQETQYF
>TRBV28|few|14|NA
CDSRSPATNYGYTF
>TRBV5-4|few|14|TRBD2
CASTLAGAGETQYF
>TRBV20-1|NA|13|TRBD1
CSATGTGTNVLTF